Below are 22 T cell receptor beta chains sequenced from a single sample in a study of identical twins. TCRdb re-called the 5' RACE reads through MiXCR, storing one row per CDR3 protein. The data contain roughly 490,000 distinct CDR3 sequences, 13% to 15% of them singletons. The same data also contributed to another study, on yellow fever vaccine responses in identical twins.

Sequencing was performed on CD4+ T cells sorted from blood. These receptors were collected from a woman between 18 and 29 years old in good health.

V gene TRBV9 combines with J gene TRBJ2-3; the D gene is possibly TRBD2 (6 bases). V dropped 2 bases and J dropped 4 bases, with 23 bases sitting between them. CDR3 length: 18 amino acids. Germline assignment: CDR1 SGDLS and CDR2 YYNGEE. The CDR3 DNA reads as TGTGCCAGCAGCGTTTCGGCGGGGACGGGACCATTCGCAGATACGCAGTATTTT. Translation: CASSVSAGTGPFADTQYF.

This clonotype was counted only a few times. CDR3 in DNA: TGTGCCAGCAGTTCACGGACAGGGGCTCAGCCCCAGCATTTT. Amino acids: CASSSRTGAQPQHF. V gene TRBV12-3 or TRBV12-4 combines with J gene TRBJ1-5, with TRBD1 identical over 9 bases. This CDR3 spans 14 amino acids. V gave up 4 bases and J gave up 6 bases; unmatched junction bases: 4.

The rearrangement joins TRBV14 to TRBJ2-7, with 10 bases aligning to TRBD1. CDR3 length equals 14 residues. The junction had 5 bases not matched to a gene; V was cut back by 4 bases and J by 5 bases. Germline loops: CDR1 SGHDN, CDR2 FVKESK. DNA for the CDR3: TGTGCCAGCAGCCGCGGACAGGGGGTCCACGAGCAGTACTTC. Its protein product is CASSRGQGVHEQYF.

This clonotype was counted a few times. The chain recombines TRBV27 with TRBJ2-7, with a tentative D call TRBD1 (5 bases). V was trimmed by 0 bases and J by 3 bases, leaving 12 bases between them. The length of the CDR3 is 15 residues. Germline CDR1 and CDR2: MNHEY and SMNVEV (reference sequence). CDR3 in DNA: TGTGCCAGCAGTTTATCGGGGCCCCCAAACTACGAGCAGTACTTC. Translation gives CASSLSGPPNYEQYF.

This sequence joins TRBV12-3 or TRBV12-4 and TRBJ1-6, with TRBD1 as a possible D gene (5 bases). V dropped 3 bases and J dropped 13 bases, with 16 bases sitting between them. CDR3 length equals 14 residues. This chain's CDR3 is CASSLEYRGSPLHF. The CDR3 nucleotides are TGTGCCAGCAGTTTGGAGTATCGGGGGTCCCCCCTCCACTTT.

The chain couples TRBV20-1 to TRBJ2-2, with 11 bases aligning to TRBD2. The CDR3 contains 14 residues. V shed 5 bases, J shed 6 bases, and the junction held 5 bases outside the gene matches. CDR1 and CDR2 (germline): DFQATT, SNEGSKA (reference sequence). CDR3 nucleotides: TGCAGTGCTTCCGTAGCGGGGGGGGCCGGGGAGCTGTTTTTT. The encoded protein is CSASVAGGAGELFF.

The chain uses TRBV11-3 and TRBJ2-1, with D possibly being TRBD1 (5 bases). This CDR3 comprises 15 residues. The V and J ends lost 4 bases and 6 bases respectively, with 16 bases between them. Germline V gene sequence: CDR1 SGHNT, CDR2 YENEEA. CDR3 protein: CASSSGSRGINEQFF. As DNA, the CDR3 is TGTGCCAGCAGCTCCGGTAGTAGGGGCATCAATGAGCAGTTCTTC.

The CDR3 DNA sequence: TGCGCCAGCAGCTTCTTTGGGACCCGTCAGAATGAGCAGTTCTTC. Amino acids: CASSFFGTRQNEQFF. The V gene is TRBV5-1, the J gene TRBJ2-1; D is possibly TRBD1 or TRBD2 (5 bases each). The CDR3 loop spans 15 amino acids. Looked up from germline, CDR1 is SGHRS and CDR2 is YFSETQ. V lost 2 bases, J lost 7 bases, and 16 bases lay in between.

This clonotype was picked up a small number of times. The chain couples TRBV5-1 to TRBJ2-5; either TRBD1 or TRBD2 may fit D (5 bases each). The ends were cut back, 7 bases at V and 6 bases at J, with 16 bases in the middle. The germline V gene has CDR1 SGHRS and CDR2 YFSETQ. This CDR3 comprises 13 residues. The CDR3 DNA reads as TGCGCCAGCGCCGCGGGCAGGGAAAAGACCCAGTACTTC. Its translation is CASAAGREKTQYF.

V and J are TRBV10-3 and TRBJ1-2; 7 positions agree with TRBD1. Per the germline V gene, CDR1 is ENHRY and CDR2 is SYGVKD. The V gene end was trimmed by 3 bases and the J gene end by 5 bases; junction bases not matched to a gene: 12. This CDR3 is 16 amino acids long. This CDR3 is CAISDIRRQGNYGYTF. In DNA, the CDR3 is TGTGCCATCAGTGATATTCGAAGACAGGGAAATTATGGCTACACCTTC.

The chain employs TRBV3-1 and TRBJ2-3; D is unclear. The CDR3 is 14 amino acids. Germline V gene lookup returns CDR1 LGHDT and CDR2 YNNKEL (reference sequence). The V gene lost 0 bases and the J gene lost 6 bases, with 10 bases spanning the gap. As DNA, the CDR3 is TGTGCCAGCAGCCAAGACTACCTCGGGGATACGCAGTATTTT. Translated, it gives CASSQDYLGDTQYF.

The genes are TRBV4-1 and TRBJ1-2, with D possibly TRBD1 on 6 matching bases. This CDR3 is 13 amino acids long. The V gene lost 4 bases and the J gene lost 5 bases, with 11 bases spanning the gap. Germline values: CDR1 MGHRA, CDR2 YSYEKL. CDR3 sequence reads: CASSPRQDYGYTF. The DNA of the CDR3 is TGCGCCAGCAGCCCAAGACAGGATTATGGCTACACCTTC.

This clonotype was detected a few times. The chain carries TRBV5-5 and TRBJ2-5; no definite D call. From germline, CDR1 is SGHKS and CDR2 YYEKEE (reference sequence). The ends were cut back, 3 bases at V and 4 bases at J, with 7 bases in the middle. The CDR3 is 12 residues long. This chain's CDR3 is CASSSTRETQYF. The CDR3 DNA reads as TGTGCCAGCAGCTCCACCAGAGAGACCCAGTACTTC.

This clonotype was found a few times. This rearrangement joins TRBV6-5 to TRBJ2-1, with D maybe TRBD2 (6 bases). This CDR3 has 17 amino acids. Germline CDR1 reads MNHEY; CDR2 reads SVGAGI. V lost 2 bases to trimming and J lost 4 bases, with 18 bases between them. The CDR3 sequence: CASSYKVGGTGYNEQFF. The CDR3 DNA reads TGTGCCAGCAGTTACAAGGTTGGGGGGACCGGATACAATGAGCAGTTCTTC.

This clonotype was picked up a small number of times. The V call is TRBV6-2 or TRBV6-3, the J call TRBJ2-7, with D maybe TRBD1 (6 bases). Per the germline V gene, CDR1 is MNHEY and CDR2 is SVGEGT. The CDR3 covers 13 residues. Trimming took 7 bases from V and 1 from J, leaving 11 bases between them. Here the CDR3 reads CASKKTGSYEQYF. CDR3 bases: TGTGCCAGCAAGAAAACAGGGTCCTACGAGCAGTACTTC.

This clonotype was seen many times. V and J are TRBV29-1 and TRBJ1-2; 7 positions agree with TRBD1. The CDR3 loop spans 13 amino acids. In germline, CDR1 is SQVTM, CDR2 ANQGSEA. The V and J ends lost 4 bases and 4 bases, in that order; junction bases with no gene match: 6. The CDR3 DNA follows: TGCAGCGTTGCTAGGGACAGCACCTATGGCTACACCTTC. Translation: CSVARDSTYGYTF.

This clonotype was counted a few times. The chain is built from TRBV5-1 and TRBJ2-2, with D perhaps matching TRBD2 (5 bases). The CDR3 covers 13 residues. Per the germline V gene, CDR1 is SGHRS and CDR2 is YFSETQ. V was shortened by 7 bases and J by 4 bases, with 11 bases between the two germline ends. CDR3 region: CASGNSVTGELFF. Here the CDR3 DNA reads TGCGCCAGCGGAAATAGCGTCACCGGGGAGCTGTTTTTT. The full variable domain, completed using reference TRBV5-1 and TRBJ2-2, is KAGVTQTPRYLIKTRGQQVTLSCSPISGHRSVSWYQQTPGQGLQFLFEYFSETQRNKGNFPGRFSGRQFSNSRSEMNVSTLELGDSALYLCASGNSVTGELFFGEGSRLTVL.

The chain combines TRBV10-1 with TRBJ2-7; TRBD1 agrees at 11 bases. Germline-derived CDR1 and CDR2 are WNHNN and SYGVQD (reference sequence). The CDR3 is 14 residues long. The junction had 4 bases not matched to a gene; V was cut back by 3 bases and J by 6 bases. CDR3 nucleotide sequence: TGCGCCAGCAGTGAAGCCGGGACAGGGGGCGAGCAGTACTTC. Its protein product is CASSEAGTGGEQYF.

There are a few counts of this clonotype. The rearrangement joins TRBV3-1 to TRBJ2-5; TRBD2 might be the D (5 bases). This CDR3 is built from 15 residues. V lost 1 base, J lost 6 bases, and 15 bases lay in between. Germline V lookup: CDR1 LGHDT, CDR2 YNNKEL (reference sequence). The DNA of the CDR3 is TGTGCCAGCAGCCAAGTGACGAGGGTTACGAAGACCCAGTACTTC. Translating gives CASSQVTRVTKTQYF.

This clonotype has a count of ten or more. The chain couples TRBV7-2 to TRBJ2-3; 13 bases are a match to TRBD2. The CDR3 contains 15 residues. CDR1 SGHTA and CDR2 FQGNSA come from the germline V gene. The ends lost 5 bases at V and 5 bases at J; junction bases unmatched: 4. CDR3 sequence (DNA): TGTGCCAGCAGCACCGGGACTAGCGGGATAGATACGCAGTATTTT. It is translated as CASSTGTSGIDTQYF.

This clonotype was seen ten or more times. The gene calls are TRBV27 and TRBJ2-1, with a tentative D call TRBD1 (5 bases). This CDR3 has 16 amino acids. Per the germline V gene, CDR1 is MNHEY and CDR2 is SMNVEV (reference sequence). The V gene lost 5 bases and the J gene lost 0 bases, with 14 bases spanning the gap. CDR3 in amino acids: CASSQTWGSSYNEQFF. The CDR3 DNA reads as TGTGCCAGCAGTCAAACCTGGGGCAGCTCCTACAATGAGCAGTTCTTC.

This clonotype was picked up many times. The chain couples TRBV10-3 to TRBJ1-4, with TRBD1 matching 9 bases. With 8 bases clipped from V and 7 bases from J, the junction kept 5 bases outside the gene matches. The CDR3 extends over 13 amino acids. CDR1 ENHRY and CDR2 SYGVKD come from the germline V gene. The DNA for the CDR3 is TGTGCCATCTCACAGGGGGCGGGTGAAAAACTGTTTTTT. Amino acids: CAISQGAGEKLFF.